One sample yielded the 5 T cell receptor beta chains listed below, sequenced in a study of T-cell reconstitution after alpha-beta-depleted transplantation in children. Findings and caveats of the study: Several hundred rapidly expanded clones from non-depleted graft cells reportedly supplied alpha-beta T cells about two months post-transplant.

TCRbeta library preparation incorporated unique molecular identifiers. One entry per CDR3 protein, called by TCRdb with MiXCR from the PCR reads. The data hold roughly 32,000 distinct CDR3 sequences, with under 6.5% observed a single time. Their target antigens are unknown. The sample consisted of peripheral blood, taken 60 days after TCRalphabeta/CD19-depleted stem cell transplant. The receptor set was obtained from a child under two years old who had a stem cell transplant for acute myeloid leukemia, so the T cells may come from the graft donor.

The sample holds many counts of this clonotype. This rearrangement joins TRBV29-1 to TRBJ2-7; D might be TRBD2 (6 bases). CDR1 SQVTM and CDR2 ANQGSEA come from the germline V gene. The length of the CDR3 is 13 residues. As DNA, the CDR3 is TGCATTCGCCGGGGGAGATCACCCTACGAGCAGTACTTC. Its translation is CIRRGRSPYEQYF.

This clonotype has ten or more counts. The gene calls are TRBV10-2 and TRBJ2-7; tentatively, D is TRBD1 or TRBD2 (5 bases each). CDR1 WSHSY and CDR2 SAAADI come from the germline V gene. The CDR3 loop spans 13 amino acids. Trimming shortened V by 4 bases and J by 2 bases, and 9 bases separated the two germline ends. The CDR3 region has the DNA TGCGCCAGCAGTGTCTCGGGGCCCTACGAGCAGTACTTC. Residues: CASSVSGPYEQYF.

This clonotype appeared a few times. The genes are TRBV2 and TRBJ2-7; a weak D match, TRBD2 (5 bases). Germline V gene sequence: CDR1 SNHLY, CDR2 FYNNEI. The ends were cut back, 10 bases at V and 2 bases at J, with 12 bases in the middle. The CDR3 contains 12 residues. The CDR3 DNA is TGTGCCACGAGGACTGCAGCCTACGAGCAGTACTTC. It is translated as CATRTAAYEQYF.

This clonotype was recorded at least ten times. V is TRBV20-1 and J is TRBJ2-3; the match to TRBD2 covers 7 bases. The CDR3 extends over 15 amino acids. Germline V gene lookup returns CDR1 DFQATT and CDR2 SNEGSKA (reference sequence). The V gene end was trimmed by 1 base and the J gene end by 0 bases; junction bases not matched to a gene: 4. The CDR3 DNA is TGCAGTGCTAGAGGGTCGGGAGGAAGCACAGATACGCAGTATTTT. Amino acids: CSARGSGGSTDTQYF.

This clonotype appeared many times. The DNA of the CDR3 is TGTGCCAGCAGTTCGGGGGACACCCCGTGGGAGCAGTACTTC. This encodes CASSSGDTPWEQYF. The chain recombines TRBV6-5 with TRBJ2-7; D may be TRBD1 or TRBD2 (6 bases each). Germline CDR1 is MNHEY and CDR2 is SVGAGI. V shed 4 bases and J shed 7 bases, with 17 bases lying between them. This CDR3 is 14 amino acids long.